This T cell receptor beta chain was found in a study of beta chain features in type 1 diabetes (dated by TCRdb to the late 2010s). In terms of the full investigation: Mean age, gender distribution, total cell number and subset yield did not differ between patients and healthy donors. A total of some 100,000,000 sorted cells were examined across all samples, and a strong correlation was observed between cell number per subset and RNA yield. In the study, TCRB repertoires of sorted circulating CD4+ T cell subsets from recently diagnosed type 1 diabetes patients were compared with those of matched healthy donors. Regulatory and stem cell-like memory subsets were obtained from only 8 patients and roughly 8 healthy donors, while naive and central memory subsets were obtained from all 30 or so donors. The paper as a whole reports these results and caveats: Naive, central memory and regulatory TCRB repertoires appeared more similar among patients than among healthy donors. Type 1 diabetes patients showed a moderate but significant shortening of TCRB CDR3 length in all four CD4+ subsets. At VDJ recombination sites, type 1 diabetes patients had fewer insertions and more deleted nucleotides, which implies abnormalities in thymic rearrangement. Sequencing cDNA rather than genomic DNA could over-represent highly expressing activated cells, although activation and CD3 levels did not differ between groups. PCR may preferentially amplify shorter templates, but because patient and control samples were amplified and corrected together, any resulting skew would affect both groups equally. HLA sub-analyses involved small numbers of individuals, so any influence of HLA type on TCRB rearrangement remained unresolved.

The germline V gene yields SGHAT for CDR1 and FQNNGV for CDR2. Trimmed from V: 3 bases; trimmed from J: 2 bases; junction bases lacking a gene match: 4. From the cysteine through the phenylalanine, the CDR3 covers 16 amino acids. The entry retains the CDR3 DNA only, 48 bases that are in frame from base 1. The High Capacity cDNA Reverse Transcription Kit was used to reverse transcribe all of the isolated RNA, meaning that expressed TCRB transcripts were what got sequenced. Naive, central memory and regulatory T cell samples underwent deep immunoSEQ sequencing, averaging approximately 3.5 million total reads per sample. Sorted cells were lysed in RLT buffer, and RNA was extracted using DNase-treated RNeasy Micro or Mini kits according to cell number. Each cell subset was processed on its own to prevent cross-contamination, while patient and healthy donor samples were processed together. TCRB sequences were amplified from cDNA with the immunoSEQ multiplex PCR, producing 87-bp fragments spanning the CDR3 region. Amplicons were sequenced on the Illumina HiSeq platform. Regarding the original processing steps: Synthetic template baselines were used to correct PCR bias computationally, reads within Hamming distance 2 were collapsed, and singletons that could not be merged were discarded. By aligning reads against IMGT, V, D and J genes, CDR3 length, and insertions or deletions at six rearrangement sites were assigned. Clonotype counts were normalized to sorted cell number within each subset before computing true diversity and Gini coefficients with the tcR R package. The overlap coefficient, calculated on TCRB nucleotide sequences, was used to quantify repertoire sharing. TCRdb's version of the immuneACCESS table is confined to in-frame rearrangements and falls short of the full clone set. An unresolved V gene accounts for under half of the shortfall where checked; the remainder is of unknown origin. That table furnishes V, J and clone size, whereas the DNA furnished D and trimming. This sample gives over 90,000 clones in total; roughly 28% of them show up just once. The ten largest clones add up to roughly 0.5% of the sample.

Each donor gave one peripheral blood draw, about 100 mL on average, collected into heparinised tubes. A BD FACSAria II was used to sort naive, central memory, regulatory and stem cell-like memory CD4+ T cells with a panel that included CD45RO, CCR7, CD25, CD127, CD95 and CD27. All sorted populations exceeded 95% purity. PBMCs were isolated right away by Lymphoprep density gradient centrifugation and were stained directly, without culture. To minimize batch effects, samples were stained and sorted in pairs, one healthy donor with one patient per experiment. Concerning this clone: The clone's antigen remains unknown. Base qualities are not recorded, but no much larger clone differs from it by a single base.

Specimen: central memory CD4+ T cells from blood. The receptor was isolated from a woman between 18 and 29 years old with type 1 diabetes. The chain is assembled from TRBV11-2 and TRBJ2-3; 11 bases in between match TRBD2. CDR3 sequence: CASSLTSGALTDTQYF. The base sequence is TGTGCCAGCAGCTTGACTAGCGGGGCCCTCACAGATACGCAGTATTTT.